This T cell receptor beta chain was sequenced in a study of Ad26.COV2.S vaccination and SARS-CoV-2 variants. Study overall: Among those in the COV1001 Ad26.COV2.S trial arm was the donor. Once or twice, 56 days apart, Ad26.COV2.S was delivered intramuscularly.

Regarding treatment: around 19 received Ad26.COV2.S at low or high dose, single or two shots; 5 received placebo; per-sample allocation not given. Day 63 after the first vaccine or placebo injection was the time point for sampling. The vaccine delivered Wuhan-strain SARS-CoV-2 spike through an Ad26 vector. Method: immunoSEQ multiplex PCR; TCRdb's copy keeps in-frame clones and lacks some. The sample lists fewer than 500,000 clones; 89% were seen once. Between the trimmed V and J ends, which lost 5 bases and 2 bases, there was a span of 15 bases. The CDR3 spans 16 residues. The germline gives CDR1 SNHLY, CDR2 FYNNEI.

The sequencing used peripheral blood, collected in a trial of Ad26.COV2.S vaccine versus placebo. The receptor comes from a person between 18 and 60 years old who received the Ad26.COV2.S COVID-19 vaccine or a placebo. This sequence joins TRBV2 and TRBJ2-2, with D possibly matching TRBD2 (5 bases). The CDR3 sequence is CASSYRGTENTGELFF. CDR3 nucleotide sequence: TGTGCCAGCAGTTATCGGGGAACTGAAAACACCGGGGAGCTGTTTTTT. Combining the CDR3 with reference TRBV2 and TRBJ2-2 gives the whole variable domain EPEVTQTPSHQVTQMGQEVILRCVPISNHLYFYWYRQILGQKVEFLVSFYNNEISEKSEIFDDQFSVERPDGSNFTLKIRSTKLEDSAMYFCASSYRGTENTGELFFGEGSRLTVL.